Listed below are T cell receptor beta chains from one sample, sequenced in a study of regulatory T cells in long-lasting Graves disease. TCRdb used MiXCR to reprocess the multiplex PCR reads, holding one entry per CDR3 protein. Of around 400,000 distinct CDR3 sequences in the sample, roughly 21% are singletons; the top ten hold 13% to 15%. The sample was peripheral blood mononuclear cells (PBMCs), taken when the disease was refractory, from a patient treated with antithyroid drugs. The receptors derive from a female donor with Graves disease. CDR3s include the opening cysteine and the closing phenylalanine or tryptophan. Each record gives: CDR3 length, D gene, V gene, J gene, clone size, CDR3 protein, CDR3 DNA. A D gene is named only where the DNA matches it firmly. For some rows the clone size is stated as once, few or many, or as a class when expanded; others skip it.

cdr3_length: 15
d_call: -
v_call: TRBV3-1
j_call: TRBJ1-2
clone_size: many
cdr3_aa: CASSLAAPGGYGYTF
cdr3_nt: TGTGCCAGCAGCCTCGCGGCCCCTGGAGGGTATGGCTACACCTTC

cdr3_length: 14
d_call: -
v_call: TRBV12-3/TRBV12-4
j_call: TRBJ2-7
clone_size: many
cdr3_aa: CASRGRDNSYEQYF
cdr3_nt: TGTGCCAGCAGGGGACGGGACAACTCCTACGAGCAGTACTTC

cdr3_length: 14
d_call: TRBD2
v_call: TRBV28
j_call: TRBJ2-7
clone_size: many
cdr3_aa: CASSLDSGRYEQYF
cdr3_nt: TGTGCCAGCAGTTTGGATAGCGGGAGGTATGAGCAGTACTTC

cdr3_length: 17
d_call: TRBD2
v_call: TRBV12-3/TRBV12-4
j_call: TRBJ2-1
clone_size: -
cdr3_aa: CASSPPGLAGSYNEQFF
cdr3_nt: TGTGCCAGCAGTCCCCCGGGACTAGCGGGATCTTACAATGAGCAGTTCTTC

cdr3_length: 14
d_call: -
v_call: TRBV2
j_call: TRBJ2-7
clone_size: many
cdr3_aa: CASSRGTDAYEQYF
cdr3_nt: TGTGCCAGCAGCCGCGGGACAGACGCCTACGAGCAGTACTTC

cdr3_length: 12
d_call: -
v_call: TRBV20-1
j_call: TRBJ1-1
clone_size: -
cdr3_aa: CSARSVNTEAFF
cdr3_nt: TGCAGTGCTAGATCGGTGAACACTGAAGCTTTCTTT

cdr3_length: 13
d_call: -
v_call: TRBV29-1
j_call: TRBJ2-2
clone_size: few
cdr3_aa: CSVDQDNTGELFF
cdr3_nt: TGCAGCGTTGACCAGGACAACACCGGGGAGCTGTTTTTT

cdr3_length: 14
d_call: -
v_call: TRBV28
j_call: TRBJ1-5
clone_size: few
cdr3_aa: CASSLLRLDQPQHF
cdr3_nt: TGTGCCAGCAGTTTATTAAGGTTGGACCAGCCCCAGCATTTT

cdr3_length: 14
d_call: -
v_call: TRBV5-1
j_call: TRBJ2-5
clone_size: many
cdr3_aa: CASSTGTVQETQYF
cdr3_nt: TGCGCCAGCAGCACCGGGACGGTTCAAGAGACCCAGTACTTC

cdr3_length: 16
d_call: TRBD2
v_call: TRBV19
j_call: TRBJ2-7
clone_size: -
cdr3_aa: CASSPRRTSGSYEQYF
cdr3_nt: TGTGCCAGTAGTCCCCGTCGGACTAGCGGGAGTTACGAGCAGTACTTC

cdr3_length: 13
d_call: TRBD2
v_call: TRBV29-1
j_call: TRBJ2-7
clone_size: -
cdr3_aa: CSVGTSVTYEQYF
cdr3_nt: TGCAGCGTTGGGACTAGCGTAACCTACGAGCAGTACTTC

cdr3_length: 15
d_call: TRBD1
v_call: TRBV28
j_call: TRBJ1-4
clone_size: many
cdr3_aa: CASSFQGAGVEKLFF
cdr3_nt: TGTGCCAGCAGTTTCCAGGGGGCTGGTGTTGAAAAACTGTTTTTT

cdr3_length: 12
d_call: -
v_call: TRBV20-1
j_call: TRBJ2-1
clone_size: -
cdr3_aa: CSARQPNNEQFF
cdr3_nt: TGCAGTGCTAGACAGCCCAACAATGAGCAGTTCTTC

cdr3_length: 12
d_call: TRBD1
v_call: TRBV27
j_call: TRBJ1-2
clone_size: many
cdr3_aa: CASGQGFYGYTF
cdr3_nt: TGTGCCAGCGGACAGGGGTTTTATGGCTACACCTTC

cdr3_length: 18
d_call: TRBD2
v_call: TRBV7-9
j_call: TRBJ2-5
clone_size: many
cdr3_aa: CASSLVGVAGRLVETQYF
cdr3_nt: TGTGCCAGCAGCTTAGTGGGAGTAGCGGGACGTTTGGTTGAGACCCAGTACTTC

cdr3_length: 11
d_call: -
v_call: TRBV20-1
j_call: TRBJ2-2
clone_size: few
cdr3_aa: CSAEGPGELFF
cdr3_nt: TGCAGTGCCGAAGGCCCCGGGGAGCTGTTTTTT

cdr3_length: 14
d_call: TRBD2
v_call: TRBV28
j_call: TRBJ2-7
clone_size: many
cdr3_aa: CASRISGNFYEQYF
cdr3_nt: TGTGCCAGCAGAATCAGCGGGAATTTTTACGAGCAGTACTTC

cdr3_length: 13
d_call: TRBD1
v_call: TRBV6-1
j_call: TRBJ1-1
clone_size: many
cdr3_aa: CASRDSINTEAFF
cdr3_nt: TGTGCCAGCCGGGACAGCATTAACACTGAAGCTTTCTTT

cdr3_length: 14
d_call: TRBD2
v_call: TRBV6-1
j_call: TRBJ2-7
clone_size: many
cdr3_aa: CASSISGSRYEQYF
cdr3_nt: TGTGCCAGCAGCATTAGCGGGTCCCGTTACGAGCAGTACTTC

cdr3_length: 14
d_call: -
v_call: TRBV19
j_call: TRBJ2-7
clone_size: -
cdr3_aa: CASSLTGIIHEQYF
cdr3_nt: TGTGCCAGTAGCCTCACAGGGATAATACACGAGCAGTACTTC

cdr3_length: 16
d_call: TRBD1
v_call: TRBV4-1
j_call: TRBJ2-2
clone_size: few
cdr3_aa: CASSHPGTGDTGELFF
cdr3_nt: TGCGCCAGCAGCCATCCCGGGACAGGGGACACCGGGGAGCTGTTTTTT

cdr3_length: 15
d_call: -
v_call: TRBV15
j_call: TRBJ1-3
clone_size: -
cdr3_aa: CATSRDAGSGNTIYF
cdr3_nt: TGTGCCACCAGCAGAGATGCAGGGTCTGGAAACACCATATATTTT

cdr3_length: 20
d_call: TRBD1
v_call: TRBV7-9
j_call: TRBJ2-7
clone_size: few
cdr3_aa: CASSFGSRDRTVRSSYEQYF
cdr3_nt: TGTGCCAGCAGCTTTGGCAGTCGGGACAGGACGGTCCGTAGCTCCTACGAGCAGTACTTC

cdr3_length: 19
d_call: -
v_call: TRBV4-1
j_call: TRBJ2-5
clone_size: -
cdr3_aa: CASSQVFVERASLQETQYF
cdr3_nt: TGCGCCAGCAGCCAAGTTTTCGTTGAGCGGGCCTCGCTCCAAGAGACCCAGTACTTC

cdr3_length: 13
d_call: -
v_call: TRBV12-3/TRBV12-4
j_call: TRBJ2-5
clone_size: few
cdr3_aa: CASSVDSQEAQYF
cdr3_nt: TGTGCCAGCAGCGTGGACAGCCAAGAGGCCCAGTACTTC

cdr3_length: 15
d_call: -
v_call: TRBV5-5
j_call: TRBJ1-4
clone_size: many
cdr3_aa: CASSLESQAGEKLFF
cdr3_nt: TGTGCCAGCAGCTTGGAGTCGCAGGCTGGTGAAAAACTGTTTTTT

cdr3_length: 13
d_call: TRBD1
v_call: TRBV10-3
j_call: TRBJ1-2
clone_size: many
cdr3_aa: CAISEGQGLGYTF
cdr3_nt: TGTGCCATCAGTGAGGGACAGGGTTTGGGCTACACCTTC

cdr3_length: 13
d_call: -
v_call: TRBV20-1
j_call: TRBJ2-7
clone_size: -
cdr3_aa: CSARSSAVYEQYF
cdr3_nt: TGCAGTGCCCGGTCCAGCGCGGTGTACGAGCAGTACTTC

cdr3_length: 15
d_call: -
v_call: TRBV4-1
j_call: TRBJ2-5
clone_size: many
cdr3_aa: CASSPSGKGQETQYF
cdr3_nt: TGCGCCAGCAGCCCTTCAGGGAAGGGGCAAGAGACCCAGTACTTC

cdr3_length: 14
d_call: -
v_call: TRBV7-3
j_call: TRBJ1-2
clone_size: many
cdr3_aa: CASSPGADNYGYTF
cdr3_nt: TGTGCCAGCAGCCCTGGGGCAGATAACTATGGCTACACCTTC

cdr3_length: 16
d_call: TRBD1
v_call: TRBV28
j_call: TRBJ2-1
clone_size: many
cdr3_aa: CASSPAGQGAYNEQFF
cdr3_nt: TGTGCCAGCAGCCCTGCCGGACAGGGTGCCTACAATGAGCAGTTCTTC

cdr3_length: 17
d_call: TRBD2
v_call: TRBV12-3/TRBV12-4
j_call: TRBJ2-2
clone_size: many
cdr3_aa: CASRPPLAERGTGELFF
cdr3_nt: TGTGCCAGCAGACCTCCTCTAGCGGAACGGGGTACCGGGGAGCTGTTTTTT

cdr3_length: 14
d_call: -
v_call: TRBV28
j_call: TRBJ1-6
clone_size: few
cdr3_aa: CASTSGGADRPLHF
cdr3_nt: TGTGCCAGCACCTCGGGGGGGGCCGACCGGCCCCTCCACTTT

cdr3_length: 11
d_call: -
v_call: TRBV20-1
j_call: TRBJ2-7
clone_size: many
cdr3_aa: CSVSRGYEQYF
cdr3_nt: TGCAGTGTTAGTAGGGGCTACGAGCAGTACTTC

cdr3_length: 16
d_call: -
v_call: TRBV15
j_call: TRBJ2-3
clone_size: few
cdr3_aa: CATSRDLVRSTDTQYF
cdr3_nt: TGTGCCACCAGCAGAGATCTGGTCAGGAGCACAGATACGCAGTATTTT

cdr3_length: 13
d_call: -
v_call: TRBV29-1
j_call: TRBJ2-7
clone_size: many
cdr3_aa: CSPPRADPYEQYF
cdr3_nt: TGCAGCCCTCCTCGGGCGGACCCCTACGAGCAGTACTTC

cdr3_length: 16
d_call: TRBD1
v_call: TRBV3-1
j_call: TRBJ2-3
clone_size: -
cdr3_aa: CASSHHRDRVSDTQYF
cdr3_nt: TGTGCCAGCAGCCACCACCGGGACAGGGTTTCAGATACGCAGTATTTT

cdr3_length: 16
d_call: TRBD2
v_call: TRBV20-1
j_call: TRBJ2-2
clone_size: few
cdr3_aa: CSARPLAGASTGELFF
cdr3_nt: TGCAGTGCTCGACCACTAGCGGGAGCGTCCACCGGGGAGCTGTTTTTT

cdr3_length: 15
d_call: TRBD2
v_call: TRBV11-1
j_call: TRBJ2-5
clone_size: -
cdr3_aa: CASSRGLAAQETQYF
cdr3_nt: TGTGCCAGCAGCCGGGGACTAGCGGCCCAAGAGACCCAGTACTTC

cdr3_length: 16
d_call: TRBD2
v_call: TRBV11-2
j_call: TRBJ2-2
clone_size: -
cdr3_aa: CASSPRTSGIFGELFF
cdr3_nt: TGTGCCAGCAGCCCCAGGACTAGCGGGATCTTTGGGGAGCTGTTTTTT

cdr3_length: 15
d_call: TRBD1
v_call: TRBV12-3/TRBV12-4
j_call: TRBJ1-5
clone_size: many
cdr3_aa: CASSSDRGSHQPQHF
cdr3_nt: TGTGCCAGCAGCTCAGACAGGGGTTCGCATCAGCCCCAGCATTTT

cdr3_length: 16
d_call: TRBD2
v_call: TRBV4-1
j_call: TRBJ2-7
clone_size: once
cdr3_aa: CASSRRGAGEGYEQYF
cdr3_nt: TGCGCCAGCAGCCGGCGGGGGGCGGGAGAAGGCTACGAGCAGTACTTC

cdr3_length: 14
d_call: -
v_call: TRBV6-1
j_call: TRBJ2-5
clone_size: few
cdr3_aa: CASSDGVARWTQYF
cdr3_nt: TGTGCCAGCAGTGATGGGGTCGCCAGGTGGACCCAGTACTTC

cdr3_length: 14
d_call: TRBD1
v_call: TRBV7-2
j_call: TRBJ1-2
clone_size: many
cdr3_aa: CASSLEVRGRTYTF
cdr3_nt: TGTGCCAGCAGCTTAGAGGTCAGGGGGCGTACGTACACCTTC

cdr3_length: 14
d_call: -
v_call: TRBV27
j_call: TRBJ2-1
clone_size: few
cdr3_aa: CASSFMEGNNEQFF
cdr3_nt: TGTGCCAGCAGTTTTATGGAGGGAAACAATGAGCAGTTCTTC

cdr3_length: 12
d_call: -
v_call: TRBV30
j_call: TRBJ2-7
clone_size: many
cdr3_aa: CAWSEESYEQYF
cdr3_nt: TGTGCCTGGAGTGAAGAGTCCTACGAGCAGTACTTC

cdr3_length: 13
d_call: -
v_call: TRBV29-1
j_call: TRBJ1-1
clone_size: -
cdr3_aa: CSAAGMANTEAFF
cdr3_nt: TGCAGCGCCGCAGGGATGGCGAACACTGAAGCTTTCTTT

cdr3_length: 13
d_call: -
v_call: TRBV7-3
j_call: TRBJ2-4
clone_size: many
cdr3_aa: CASSLGPDNIQYF
cdr3_nt: TGTGCCAGCAGCTTAGGACCAGACAACATTCAGTACTTC

cdr3_length: 14
d_call: TRBD2
v_call: TRBV12-3/TRBV12-4
j_call: TRBJ2-3
clone_size: -
cdr3_aa: CASSGGSLSDTQYF
cdr3_nt: TGTGCCAGCAGTGGCGGGAGTTTATCAGATACGCAGTATTTT

cdr3_length: 15
d_call: -
v_call: TRBV19
j_call: TRBJ1-5
clone_size: -
cdr3_aa: CASSMGRLANQPQHF
cdr3_nt: TGTGCCAGTAGTATGGGCAGGCTCGCCAATCAGCCCCAGCATTTT

cdr3_length: 17
d_call: -
v_call: TRBV28
j_call: TRBJ2-1
clone_size: -
cdr3_aa: CASSLWGANGKLGEQFF
cdr3_nt: TGTGCCAGCAGTTTGTGGGGGGCGAACGGGAAACTGGGTGAGCAGTTCTTC

cdr3_length: 14
d_call: -
v_call: TRBV19
j_call: TRBJ1-5
clone_size: -
cdr3_aa: CASSIRGGNQPQHF
cdr3_nt: TGTGCCAGTAGTATAAGGGGAGGCAATCAGCCCCAGCATTTT

cdr3_length: 16
d_call: TRBD2
v_call: TRBV28
j_call: TRBJ2-1
clone_size: many
cdr3_aa: CASITGGPVAGNEQFF
cdr3_nt: TGTGCCAGCATTACGGGAGGGCCGGTGGCCGGGAATGAGCAGTTCTTC

cdr3_length: 16
d_call: -
v_call: TRBV28
j_call: TRBJ2-4
clone_size: few
cdr3_aa: CASRPTGTETGDIQYF
cdr3_nt: TGTGCCAGCAGACCTACCGGGACAGAGACGGGGGACATTCAGTACTTC